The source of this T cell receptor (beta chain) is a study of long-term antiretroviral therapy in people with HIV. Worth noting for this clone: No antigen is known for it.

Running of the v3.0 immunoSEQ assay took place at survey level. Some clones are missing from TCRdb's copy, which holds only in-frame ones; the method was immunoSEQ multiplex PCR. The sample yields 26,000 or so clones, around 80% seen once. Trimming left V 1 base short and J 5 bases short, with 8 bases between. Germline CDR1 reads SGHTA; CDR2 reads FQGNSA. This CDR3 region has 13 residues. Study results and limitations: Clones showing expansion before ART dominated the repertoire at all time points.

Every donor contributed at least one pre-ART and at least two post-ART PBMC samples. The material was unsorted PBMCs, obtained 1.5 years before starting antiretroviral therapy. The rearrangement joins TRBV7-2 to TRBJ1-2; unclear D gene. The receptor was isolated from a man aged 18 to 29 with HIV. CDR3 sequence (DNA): TGTGCCAGCAGCTTAGACAGCCTATATGGCTACACCTTC. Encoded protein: CASSLDSLYGYTF.